This section outlines one T cell receptor (beta chain) sequence together with its context. Its antigen is unknown. Repertoires were generated with immunoSEQ multiplex PCR, while TCRdb's copy carries only in-frame clones and drops some. The repertoire holds around 85,000 clones, with approximately 86% as singletons. This entry comes from a study of T cell responses to AZD1222 COVID-19 vaccine. Study-wide findings and caveats: Baseline serology detected seropositivity in only a handful of AZD1222 recipients. Spike-spanning, vaccine-associated CD4 TCRs were dominant at 160-218 and 743-854. The study sampled repertoires only after the peak T cell response. Reportedly, close to half of spike-specific TCRs are directed against unmutated variant regions.

The V end was cut by 1 base, the J end by 7 bases, with 11 bases between. Germline V CDR1 and CDR2: SGHDT, YYEEEE. CDR3 length equals 13 residues. This chain links TRBV5-6 with TRBJ2-5; D ambiguous. The input for sequencing was peripheral blood, taken on day 0 of AZD1222 vaccination. The receptor's source is an adult in good health. The CDR3 spells CASSLTSRGTQYF. Here the CDR3 DNA reads TGTGCCAGCAGCTTGACATCCCGTGGGACCCAGTACTTC.